This TCR beta chain is drawn from a study of blood T cell repertoires in COVID-19. Here immunoSEQ multiplex PCR was the method, and the copy in TCRdb shows in-frame clones only, minus some. The sample has fewer than 300,000 clones; 85% to 90% are singletons. Germline CDR1 is MNHEY and CDR2 is SMNVEV (reference sequence). V shed 3 bases and J shed 7 bases, with 22 bases lying between them. This CDR3 comprises 18 residues. The source is a man between 40 and 49 years old who had recovered from COVID-19. The chain couples TRBV27 to TRBJ1-6; no firm D call. The sample was PBMCs or T cells enriched from blood (not recorded which). The CDR3 sequence: CASSFISTRNSLNSPLHF. The CDR3 DNA follows: TGTGCCAGCAGTTTCATCTCAACCCGGAACAGCCTCAATTCACCCCTCCACTTT.